The TCR beta chain under discussion was sequenced for a study of T cells in Graves' hyperthyroidism and ophthalmopathy. Broader study findings: Blood also carried most thyroid clonotypes expanded above 0.001.

The CDR3 extends over 16 amino acids. With 2 bases clipped from V and 7 bases from J, the junction kept 9 bases outside the gene matches. Graves' hyperthyroidism showing no ophthalmopathy progression within 18 months was considered stable. Uncontrolled infection, other autoimmune disease, pregnancy or lactation led to exclusion. PBMCs were collected from a roughly 9.7 ml volume of fresh peripheral blood. RNA transcripts gave rise to amplified TCR beta CDR3 regions. Carried out on the TCR CDR3, a first-round RT-PCR used the HTBI primer set. TCRdb processed the multiplex PCR reads anew with MiXCR; each CDR3 protein has one entry. The top ten hold roughly 7.3% of the sample, which has 500,000 to 750,000 distinct CDR3 sequences, around 16% seen once. This clonotype has a count of ten or more. No antigen is known for it.

The sample was blood. The sequence was collected from a woman aged 30 to 39 with Graves' hyperthyroidism. J is TRBJ2-2 and V is TRBV12-3 or TRBV12-4; 8 bases map to TRBD2. The chain's CDR3 is CASSLRAGAKVGELFF. The CDR3, as DNA: TGTGCCAGCAGTTTAAGAGCGGGAGCTAAAGTCGGGGAGCTGTTTTTT.